A selection of T cell receptor beta chains follows, all from one sample in a study of blood T cell repertoires in COVID-19. Libraries were prepared by immunoSEQ multiplex PCR; TCRdb keeps only in-frame clonotypes and omits some of them. The sample shows 60,000 or so clones, 75% to 90% of them seen only once. Sample: peripheral blood. These TCRs come from an elderly man with acute or convalescent COVID-19. Each CDR3 is given with its conserved first and last residue. D genes are given only for firm matches. Not every row has a clone size; where given, it reads once, few, many or a size class.

J,V,size,D,length,CDR3,DNA
TRBJ2-2,TRBV5-8,.,TRBD2,15,CASSPRGGNTGELFF,TGTGCCAGCAGCCCCCGGGGGGGTAACACCGGGGAGCTGTTTTTT
TRBJ2-7,TRBV4-1,.,.,15,CASSQDTGYSYEQYF,TGCGCCAGCAGCCAAGATACGGGTTACTCCTACGAGCAGTACTTC
TRBJ2-1,TRBV11-3,.,.,13,CASSNREGGEQFF,TGTGCCAGCAGCAACAGGGAGGGAGGAGAGCAGTTCTTC
TRBJ2-7,TRBV6-6,.,.,12,CASSYGGGEQYF,TGTGCCAGCAGTTACGGGGGAGGCGAGCAGTACTTC
TRBJ1-6,TRBV13,.,TRBD1,14,CASSTRGQGSPLHF,TGTGCCAGCAGCACCAGGGGGCAGGGGTCACCCCTCCACTTT
TRBJ2-7,TRBV5-1,.,TRBD1,15,CASRNPGQGQGEQYF,TGCGCCAGCAGAAATCCGGGACAGGGACAGGGCGAGCAGTACTTC
TRBJ2-5,TRBV18,.,TRBD1,15,CASSPGATGPETQYF,TGTGCCAGCTCACCAGGGGCGACAGGGCCGGAGACCCAGTACTTC
TRBJ1-1,TRBV15,.,.,12,CATATGYTEAFF,TGTGCCACCGCAACAGGGTACACTGAAGCTTTCTTT
TRBJ2-7,TRBV4-1,.,TRBD2,16,CASSPTRRAGEGEQYF,TGCGCCAGCAGCCCCACCCGCCGGGCGGGGGAGGGCGAGCAGTACTTC
TRBJ2-2,TRBV5-1,.,TRBD1,15,CASSLAGQGVGELFF,TGCGCCAGCAGCTTAGCGGGACAGGGGGTCGGGGAGCTGTTTTTT
TRBJ2-2,TRBV6-5,once,.,16,CASSYGATVNTGELFF,TGTGCCAGCAGTTACGGTGCGACAGTGAACACCGGGGAGCTGTTTTTT
TRBJ2-5,TRBV7-2,.,TRBD2,14,CASSPGGAWETQYF,TGTGCCAGCAGTCCCGGGGGGGCCTGGGAGACCCAGTACTTC
TRBJ2-3,TRBV5-8,few,.,15,CASSLALAMTDTQYF,TGTGCCAGCAGCTTGGCCCTAGCGATGACAGATACGCAGTATTTT
TRBJ2-3,TRBV7-9,few,.,14,CASSYSGSTDTQYF,TGTGCCAGCAGCTACTCGGGGTCAACAGATACGCAGTATTTT
TRBJ2-5,TRBV6-5,few,TRBD2,15,CASSSTSGGQETQYF,TGTGCCAGCAGTAGTACTAGCGGGGGACAAGAGACCCAGTACTTC
TRBJ1-1,TRBV6-5,.,.,13,CASRSRGNTEAFF,TGTGCCAGCAGGTCTAGGGGGAACACTGAAGCTTTCTTT
TRBJ1-2,TRBV9,.,TRBD1,18,CASSVAIGMGQGSRGYTF,TGTGCCAGCAGCGTAGCTATCGGGATGGGACAGGGATCGAGGGGCTACACCTTC
TRBJ1-4,TRBV2,few,TRBD1,15,CASSEGAGGNEKLFF,TGTGCCAGCAGTGAAGGGGCAGGGGGCAATGAAAAACTGTTTTTT
TRBJ2-5,TRBV10-3,.,.,14,CAISDRSGLETQYF,TGTGCCATCAGTGATAGGAGTGGATTAGAGACCCAGTACTTC
TRBJ1-3,TRBV9,.,.,15,CASSVGTGIGNTIYF,TGTGCCAGCAGCGTGGGAACAGGGATCGGAAACACCATATATTTT